This T cell receptor beta chain was identified in a study of cytomegalovirus exposure and HLA in healthy donors. Study findings and constraints: The authors listed 164 TCR beta chains as cytomegalovirus-associated. Based on reports, TCR beta sequences accurately predicted HLA-A and HLA-B alleles for most subjects. With later analysis, a missense DCLRE1C variant became linked to TCR beta V- and J-gene trimming.

The CDR3 runs to 16 residues. CDR1 and CDR2 (germline): MNHNS, SASEGT. J was trimmed by 2 bases and V by 3 bases; bases with no gene match: 6. Donors had nominal health at sampling but likely had unrecorded immune exposures. The primer mix had 60 Vbeta and 13 Jbeta primers. This table comes from immunoSEQ multiplex PCR, and its TCRdb copy is limited to in-frame clones, with some not included. Here the sample spans 140,000 to 150,000 clones, 80% being singletons. With respect to this clone: Its antigen is unknown.

This chain uses TRBV6-1 with TRBJ2-3, with 9 bases that match TRBD2. Sequenced sample: PBMCs. This sequence was found in a woman aged 30 to 39 in good health and CMV-seronegative. The CDR3 bases are TGTGCCAGCAGTGACGGAGCGGGGGGATCCACAGATACGCAGTATTTT. It is translated as CASSDGAGGSTDTQYF.